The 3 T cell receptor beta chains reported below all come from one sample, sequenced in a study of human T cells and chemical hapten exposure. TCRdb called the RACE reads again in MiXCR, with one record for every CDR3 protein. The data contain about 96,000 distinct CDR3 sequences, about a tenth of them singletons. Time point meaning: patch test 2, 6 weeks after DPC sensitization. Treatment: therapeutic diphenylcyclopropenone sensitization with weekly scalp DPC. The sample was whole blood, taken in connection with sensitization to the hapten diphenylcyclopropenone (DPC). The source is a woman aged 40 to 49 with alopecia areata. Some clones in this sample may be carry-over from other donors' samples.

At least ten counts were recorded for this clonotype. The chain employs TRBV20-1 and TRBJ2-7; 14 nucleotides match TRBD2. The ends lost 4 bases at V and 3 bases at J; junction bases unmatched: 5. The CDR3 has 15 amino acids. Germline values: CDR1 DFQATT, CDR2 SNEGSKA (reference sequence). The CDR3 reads CSAIPGTSGSYEQYF. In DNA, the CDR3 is TGCAGTGCTATCCCCGGGACTAGCGGGAGCTACGAGCAGTACTTC.

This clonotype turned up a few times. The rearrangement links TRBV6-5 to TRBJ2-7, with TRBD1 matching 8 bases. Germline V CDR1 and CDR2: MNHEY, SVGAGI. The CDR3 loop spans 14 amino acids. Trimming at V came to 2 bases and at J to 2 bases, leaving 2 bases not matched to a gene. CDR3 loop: CASSYGQGTYEQYF. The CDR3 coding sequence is TGTGCCAGCAGTTACGGACAGGGAACCTACGAGCAGTACTTC.

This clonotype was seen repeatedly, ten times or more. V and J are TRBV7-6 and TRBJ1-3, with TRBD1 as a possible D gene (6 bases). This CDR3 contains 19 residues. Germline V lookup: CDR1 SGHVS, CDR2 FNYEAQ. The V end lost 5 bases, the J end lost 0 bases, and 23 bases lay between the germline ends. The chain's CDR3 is CASSAQIPAGTFSGNTIYF. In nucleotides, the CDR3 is TGTGCCAGCAGCGCCCAGATACCGGCGGGGACATTCTCTGGAAACACCATATATTTT.